This entry features one TCR beta chain sequence. Antigen specificity is unknown. The sample belongs to a study of T cell responses to AZD1222 COVID-19 vaccine. Broader study findings: Among spike-specific TCRs, nearly half reportedly target unmutated variant regions. Repertoires were sampled only after the peak T cell response.

Profiling relied on immunoSEQ multiplex PCR, and the TCRdb table lists in-frame clones only, not all of them. Of 120,000 to 150,000 clones listed, about 91% are singletons. Germline loops: CDR1 SEHNR, CDR2 FQNEAQ (reference sequence). The V end lost 5 bases, the J end lost 9 bases, and 17 bases lay between the germline ends. This CDR3 comprises 14 residues. This clonotype was obtained from an adult in good health. The specimen comprised peripheral blood, sampled on day 0 of AZD1222 vaccination. This chain joins TRBV7-9 and TRBJ2-1; D may be TRBD2 (6 bases). The chain's CDR3 is CASSRGDSLGEQFF. The CDR3 bases are TGTGCCAGCAGCCGAGGGGACTCCCTCGGTGAGCAGTTCTTC.